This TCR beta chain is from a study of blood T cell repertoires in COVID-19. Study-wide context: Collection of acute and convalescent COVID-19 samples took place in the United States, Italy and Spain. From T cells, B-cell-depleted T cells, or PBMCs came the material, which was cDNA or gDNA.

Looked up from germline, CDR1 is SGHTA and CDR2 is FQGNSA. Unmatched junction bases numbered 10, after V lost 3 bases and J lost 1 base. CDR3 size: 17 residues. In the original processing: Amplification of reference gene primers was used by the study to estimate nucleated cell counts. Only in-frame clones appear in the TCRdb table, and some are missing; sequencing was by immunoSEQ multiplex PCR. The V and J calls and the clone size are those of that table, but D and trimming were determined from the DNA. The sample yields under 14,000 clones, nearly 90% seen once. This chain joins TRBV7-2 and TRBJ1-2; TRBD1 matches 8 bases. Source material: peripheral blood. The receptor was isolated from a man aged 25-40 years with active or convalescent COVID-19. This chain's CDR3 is CASSFSTLTGDNYGYTF. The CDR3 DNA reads TGTGCCAGCAGCTTTTCCACTTTGACAGGGGATAACTATGGCTACACCTTC.